The 8 T cell receptor beta chains in this list originate from one sample, sequenced in a study of shared clonotypes between healthy human individuals. The method was immunoSEQ multiplex PCR; TCRdb's version includes in-frame clones alone and lacks a portion of them. The sample lists some 480,000 clones, 79% occurring once. Sequencing was performed on PBMCs. These receptors were collected from a woman aged 40 to 55 in good health. Some clones in this sample may be carry-over from other donors' samples.

J is TRBJ2-7 and V is TRBV5-1; D might be TRBD2 (6 bases). The CDR3 runs to 15 residues. Between the trimmed V and J ends, which lost 3 bases and 0 bases, there was a span of 13 bases. Per germline, CDR1 SGHRS and CDR2 YFSETQ. CDR3 region: CASSSAGRSSYEQYF. In DNA, the CDR3 is TGCGCCAGCAGCTCCGCGGGACGGAGCTCCTACGAGCAGTACTTC. The full variable domain, its missing parts supplied by reference TRBV5-1 and TRBJ2-7, is KAGVTQTPRYLIKTRGQQVTLSCSPISGHRSVSWYQQTPGQGLQFLFEYFSETQRNKGNFPGRFSGRQFSNSRSEMNVSTLELGDSALYLCASSSAGRSSYEQYFGPGTRLTVT.

J is TRBJ1-2 and V is TRBV5-1; 8 bases align to TRBD1. J was trimmed by 8 bases and V by 4 bases; bases with no gene match: 10. CDR1 and CDR2 (germline): SGHRS, YFSETQ. CDR3 length: 14 amino acids. The CDR3, as DNA: TGCGCCAGCAGCCACAGACAGGGGAAGACGGGCTACACCTTC. Its translation: CASSHRQGKTGYTF.

V gene TRBV9 combines with J gene TRBJ2-2, with D possibly matching TRBD2 (5 bases). Germline lookup yields CDR1 SGDLS and CDR2 YYNGEE. V was cut by 0 bases and J by 6 bases, with 9 bases left in between. The length of the CDR3 is 14 residues. DNA of the CDR3: TGTGCCAGCAGCGTAGATAGCGTCCCCGGGGAGCTGTTTTTT. Amino acids: CASSVDSVPGELFF.

This sequence joins TRBV4-1 and TRBJ1-5, with D perhaps TRBD1 (6 bases). The CDR3 length is 15 residues. Germline values: CDR1 MGHRA, CDR2 YSYEKL. V dropped 0 bases and J dropped 7 bases, with 13 bases sitting between them. The CDR3 reads CASSQDWTVGQPQHF. As DNA, the CDR3 is TGCGCCAGCAGCCAAGATTGGACAGTAGGGCAGCCCCAGCATTTT.

The rearrangement uses TRBV9 and TRBJ2-2; 9 bases line up with TRBD2. Per germline, CDR1 SGDLS and CDR2 YYNGEE. The CDR3 length is 17 residues. Losses at the gene ends were 10 bases for V and 0 bases for J; bases not matched to a gene: 13. Written as DNA, the CDR3 is TGTGCCTCCCAGAGGGGACTAGCTCCATCGAACACCGGGGAGCTGTTTTTT. Protein: CASQRGLAPSNTGELFF.

This clone has more than one count but fewer than ten. The genes are TRBV6-4 and TRBJ1-1; D gene unclear. Germline V gene lookup returns CDR1 MRHNA and CDR2 SNTAGT. The CDR3 contains 16 residues. V was shortened by 2 bases and J by 5 bases, with 18 bases between the two germline ends. The CDR3, as DNA: TGTGCCAGCAGTGACCAACGACCCGGTGCGGGAACTGAAGCTTTCTTT. Translation: CASSDQRPGAGTEAFF.

There are a few counts of this clone. This sequence joins TRBV7-2 and TRBJ2-1, with 13 bases aligning to TRBD2. J was trimmed by 8 bases and V by 5 bases; bases with no gene match: 3. Germline V lookup: CDR1 SGHTA, CDR2 FQGNSA. CDR3 length equals 14 residues. CDR3 sequence reads: CASSPGLAGHEQFF. CDR3 bases: TGTGCCAGCAGCCCGGGACTAGCGGGGCATGAGCAGTTCTTC.

The chain recombines TRBV13 with TRBJ1-2; D is unclear. CDR3 length: 14 amino acids. V was trimmed by 2 bases and J by 5 bases, leaving 12 bases between them. In germline, CDR1 is PRHDT, CDR2 FYEKMQ (reference sequence). The CDR3 spells CASSLLRPGYGYTF. The CDR3 DNA reads as TGTGCCAGCAGCTTACTGCGTCCGGGGTATGGCTACACCTTC.